The clone carrying this T cell receptor beta chain was seen a single time. What it binds is unknown. The protocol was immunoSEQ multiplex PCR, while the TCRdb copy is restricted to in-frame clones and leaves out a portion. The sample lists around 2.1 million clones, about 92% seen once, with roughly 1.7% in the top ten. This entry belongs to a study of shared clonotypes between healthy human individuals. Study-wide context: Each donor contributed plates that comprised three CD4 naive, three CD4 memory, two CD8 naive and one CD8 memory. Study-level findings and limits: Clonotypes which were not shared had lower generation probabilities than clonotypes that all four donors shared. A handful of donors showed sharing of approximately 5% of naive CD4 clonotypes. What naive subsets generally showed was a larger estimated richness than memory subsets showed.

V was trimmed by 6 bases and J by 2 bases, leaving 22 bases between them. CDR3 length: 18 residues. Germline V gives CDR1 SGHVS, CDR2 FNYEAQ. The naive CD8 population came from CD45RO-negative cells selected for CCR7, without terminally differentiated effector memory CD45RA+ cells. This sequence joins TRBV7-6 and TRBJ2-2, with D perhaps TRBD1 or TRBD2 (5 bases each). What was sequenced was naive CD8+ T cells from PBMCs. This TCR was recovered from a man younger than 35 in good health. Some clones in this sample may be carry-over from other donors' samples. The CDR3 nucleotides are TGTGCCAGCAGTCAATATCACAACCGGGGCAGTAACACCGGGGAGCTGTTTTTT. This gives the protein CASSQYHNRGSNTGELFF.